A selection of T cell receptor beta chains follows, all from one sample in a study of T-cell reconstitution after alpha-beta-depleted transplantation in children. In TCRdb, the PCR reads were re-called with MiXCR into one record per CDR3 protein. The repertoire holds about 460,000 distinct CDR3 sequences, with over 9.5% as singletons. The starting material was PBMCs, obtained before TCRalphabeta/CD19-depleted stem cell transplant. Every receptor here comes from a child under 10 years old with inherited bone marrow failure, due to receive a stem cell transplant. The CDR3 runs from the conserved cysteine through the conserved F or W. The D gene is left open where the match is weak. Only part of the rows carry a size: once, few, many, or a class if the clone is expanded.

abundance	v_gene	d_gene	j_gene	len	CDR3nt	CDR3aa
many	TRBV28	TRBD2	TRBJ2-7	16	TGTGCCAGCAGTTTATCTCTCGGGACTACATCTTACGAGCAGTACTTC	CASSLSLGTTSYEQYF
many	TRBV3-1	.	TRBJ2-7	11	TGTGCCAGCAGCCAAGAAGGGCAGCACCGCTTC	CASSQEGQHRF
.	TRBV20-1	TRBD2	TRBJ2-1	17	TGCAGTGCTTCCCTCCTTCAAGCCGGGACTAGCAGGTTTGAGCAGTTCTTC	CSASLLQAGTSRFEQFF
many	TRBV6-2/TRBV6-3	.	TRBJ2-1	16	TGTGCCAGCAGTTACACGGCTAGCGTTAATTACAATGAGCAGTTCTTC	CASSYTASVNYNEQFF
many	TRBV10-3	.	TRBJ2-2	13	TGTGCCATCACTGCGGCAGAGGGGAGGGAGCTGTTTTTT	CAITAAEGRELFF
many	TRBV12-3/TRBV12-4	.	TRBJ1-1	15	TGTGCCAGCAGTCCCGCCTACGGGGGAACCACTGAAGCTTTCTTT	CASSPAYGGTTEAFF
many	TRBV5-1	TRBD2	TRBJ2-7	15	TGCGCCAGCAGCTTTAGTAGCGGGATCTACTACGAGCAGTACTTC	CASSFSSGIYYEQYF
few	TRBV25-1	.	TRBJ2-2	11	TGTGCCAGCATTAACACCGGGGAGCTGTTTTTT	CASINTGELFF
many	TRBV28	.	TRBJ2-2	15	TGTGCCAGCAGTTCACTGGTCCCGAACACCGGGGAGCTGTTTTTT	CASSSLVPNTGELFF
.	TRBV19	.	TRBJ1-2	13	TGTGCCAGTAGTATGGGCAGTAACTATGGCTACACCTTC	CASSMGSNYGYTF
few	TRBV2	TRBD2	TRBJ2-7	13	TGTGCCAGCAGTGAAATAGCGGGGAACGAGCAGTACTTC	CASSEIAGNEQYF
many	TRBV5-5	.	TRBJ1-2	14	TGTGCCAGCAGCTTCCAGGGGAGCGTCTATGGCTACACCTTC	CASSFQGSVYGYTF
few	TRBV12-3/TRBV12-4	.	TRBJ2-7	14	TGTGCCAGCACCGTGGCGGGGACGCCCTACGAGCAGTACTTC	CASTVAGTPYEQYF
few	TRBV19	TRBD1	TRBJ2-7	15	TGTGCCAGTAGTACCGGGACAGGGGGCCCCTACGAGCAGTACTTC	CASSTGTGGPYEQYF
.	TRBV7-9	.	TRBJ2-1	15	TGTGCCAGCAGCTTAGCCCTAGCCCTCTACAATGAGCAGTTCTTC	CASSLALALYNEQFF
many	TRBV5-1	.	TRBJ2-7	13	TGCGCCAGCAGCTTGGGACCTGACTACGAGCAGTACTTC	CASSLGPDYEQYF
many	TRBV20-1	.	TRBJ1-1	15	TGCAGTGCTAGACGACTGGGCAGAATGAACACTGAAGCTTTCTTT	CSARRLGRMNTEAFF
many	TRBV20-1	TRBD1	TRBJ2-1	14	TGCAGTGCTAGGACAGGGGGCTCCTACAATGAGCAGTTCTTC	CSARTGGSYNEQFF
.	TRBV5-1	.	TRBJ2-2	17	TGCGCCAGCAGCCCCTGGGCCACAGGGTTGAACACCGGGGAGCTGTTTTTT	CASSPWATGLNTGELFF
many	TRBV25-1	TRBD1	TRBJ2-7	15	TGTGCCAGCAGTGCCGGGACAGGGGGTGGCTACGAGCAGTACTTC	CASSAGTGGGYEQYF
many	TRBV7-2	.	TRBJ2-3	12	TGTGCCAGCAGCTTATTTTCAGATACGCAGTATTTT	CASSLFSDTQYF
many	TRBV6-1	.	TRBJ2-4	16	TGTGCCAGCAGTGAATGGGGGGAAGCCGCCAAAAACATTCAGTACTTC	CASSEWGEAAKNIQYF
many	TRBV5-1	.	TRBJ2-1	13	TGCGCCAGCAGCTGGAGTCTTTACAATGAGCAGTTCTTC	CASSWSLYNEQFF
many	TRBV30	TRBD2	TRBJ2-1	13	TGTGCCTGGAGTGAGGGACTAGCCAATGAGCAGTTCTTC	CAWSEGLANEQFF
many	TRBV21-1	.	TRBJ2-3	16	TGTGCCAGCAGCAAAGCCCTAGCGCCTAGCACAGATACGCAGTATTTT	CASSKALAPSTDTQYF
many	TRBV5-5	.	TRBJ2-7	15	TGTGCCAGCAGCCCGGTCGGGACGAGCTCCTACGAGCAGTACTTC	CASSPVGTSSYEQYF
.	TRBV3-1	TRBD2	TRBJ2-1	13	TGTGCCTCCGGGACTAGCGTTGACAATGAGCAGTTCTTC	CASGTSVDNEQFF
.	TRBV23-1	.	TRBJ1-3	18	TGCGCCAGCAGTCAATCGTTACGGGGGTTAGTTTCTGGAAACACCATATATTTT	CASSQSLRGLVSGNTIYF
many	TRBV5-1	.	TRBJ2-3	14	TGCGCCAGCAGCCCGGGACTCTACACAGATACGCAGTATTTT	CASSPGLYTDTQYF
many	TRBV12-3/TRBV12-4	TRBD2	TRBJ2-7	14	TGTGCCAGCAGTATTCTAGCGGGCCCCTACGAGCAGTACTTC	CASSILAGPYEQYF
many	TRBV9	.	TRBJ1-2	16	TGTGCCAGCAGCGTAAGCCCGGAGCAATTTAACTATGGCTACACCTTC	CASSVSPEQFNYGYTF
many	TRBV6-6	.	TRBJ1-5	12	TGTGCCAGCCAAGGGAGCAATCAGCCCCAGCATTTT	CASQGSNQPQHF